This TCR beta chain was recovered during a study of blood T cell repertoires in COVID-19. Across the study: T cells, B-cell-depleted T cells, or PBMCs supplied cDNA or gDNA.

Participants classified as exposed had met a COVID-19 case within 2 weeks before study entry. The table came from immunoSEQ multiplex PCR; TCRdb's copy has only in-frame clones and leaves some out. The sample yields about 220,000 clones, 90% seen once. The clonotype was recovered from a man aged 30 to 45 who had been exposed to COVID-19. The sample taken for sequencing was PBMCs or T cells enriched from blood (not recorded which).

CDR3 in amino acids: CSVGVYDGELFF. The DNA for the CDR3 is TGCAGCGTTGGAGTTTACGACGGGGAGCTGTTTTTT. The chain employs TRBV29-1 and TRBJ2-2; D not resolved. The CDR3 loop spans 12 amino acids. Per germline, CDR1 SQVTM and CDR2 ANQGSEA. Trimming took off 4 bases at V and 7 bases at J, with 10 bases between the two ends.